A few counts support the clone carrying this T cell receptor beta chain. The antigen remains undetermined. Trimming removed 5 bases from V and 7 bases from J, with 11 bases in between. Per germline, CDR1 SGHVS and CDR2 FNYEAQ. This CDR3 has 13 amino acids. This sample stems from a study of OX40 agonist ivuxolimab in advanced cancers. Measured with immunoSEQ multiplex PCR; TCRdb has only the in-frame clones, and not every one. This table holds 60,000 to 100,000 clones, 80% to 90% found once. Study-wide results and limits: More expanded clones were found, on average, in CD8+ than in CD4+ T cells.

This sequence joins TRBV7-6 and TRBJ1-4; no definite D call. This material consisted of CD4+ or CD8+ T cells sorted from blood, taken in a trial of the OX40 agonist ivuxolimab. The TCR originated in an adult with an advanced solid tumor such as melanoma, head and neck, liver or kidney cancer. The CDR3 protein is CASSGGIGEKLFF. In DNA form, the CDR3 reads TGTGCCAGCAGCGGCGGGATCGGTGAAAAACTGTTTTTT.